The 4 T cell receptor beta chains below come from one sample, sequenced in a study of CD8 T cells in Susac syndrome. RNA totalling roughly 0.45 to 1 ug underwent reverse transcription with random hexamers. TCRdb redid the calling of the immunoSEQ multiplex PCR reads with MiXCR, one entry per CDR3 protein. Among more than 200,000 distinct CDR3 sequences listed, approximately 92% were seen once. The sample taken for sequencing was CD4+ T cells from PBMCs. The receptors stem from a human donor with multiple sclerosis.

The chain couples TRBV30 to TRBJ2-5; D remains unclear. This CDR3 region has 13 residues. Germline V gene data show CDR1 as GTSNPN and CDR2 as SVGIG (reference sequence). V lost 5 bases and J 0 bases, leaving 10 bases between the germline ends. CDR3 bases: TGTGCCTGGTCCTCCGGGTACCAAGAGACCCAGTACTTC. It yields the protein CAWSSGYQETQYF.

CDR3 in DNA: TGTGCCAGCAGTTACCCGGACAGGGGAACAAATGAGCAGTTCTTC. This translates into CASSYPDRGTNEQFF. The chain carries TRBV6-6 and TRBJ2-1, with TRBD1 matching 9 bases. The trim removed 2 bases at V and 7 bases at J, leaving 6 bases unmatched. CDR1 is MNHNY and CDR2 is SVGAGI in the germline V gene (reference sequence). This CDR3 has 15 residues.

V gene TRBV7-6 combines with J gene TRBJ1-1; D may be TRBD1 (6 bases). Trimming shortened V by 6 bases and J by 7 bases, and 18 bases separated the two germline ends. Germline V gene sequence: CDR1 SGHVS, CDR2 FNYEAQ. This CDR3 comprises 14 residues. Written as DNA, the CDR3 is TGTGCCAGCAGTCGGACCCGGCAGGGGAGTGAAGCTTTCTTT. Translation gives CASSRTRQGSEAFF. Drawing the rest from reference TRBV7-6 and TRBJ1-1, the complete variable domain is GAGVSQSPRYKVTKRGQDVALRCDPISGHVSLYWYRQALGQGPEFLTYFNYEAQQDKSGLPNDRFSAERPEGSISTLTIQRTEQRDSAMYRCASSRTRQGSEAFFGQGTRLTVV.

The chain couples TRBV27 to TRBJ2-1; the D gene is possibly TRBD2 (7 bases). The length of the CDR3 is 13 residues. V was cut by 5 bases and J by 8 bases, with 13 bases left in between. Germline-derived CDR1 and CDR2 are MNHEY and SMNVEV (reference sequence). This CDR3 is CASSPWGGDEQFF. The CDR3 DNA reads TGTGCCAGCAGTCCCTGGGGGGGCGATGAGCAGTTCTTC.